This T cell receptor beta chain derives from a study of blood T cells in healthy people across ages. For the second PCR, which ran for roughly 7 to 11 cycles, a sample-barcoded 5' primer and a J-beta primer mix were used. A template-switch adaptor with 12 random nucleotides tagged each cDNA molecule. TCRdb analysed the 5' RACE reads with MiXCR anew, one entry per CDR3 protein. There are approximately 670,000 distinct CDR3 sequences in the sample; over 40% occur only once, and about 30% lies in the top ten. Comments on this clonotype: The antigen remains unidentified.

General observations from the study: Naive T cell percentage showed a strong correlation with the diversity of TCR beta. Higher diversity, along with more naive CD4+ cells, distinguished long-lived donors from aged donors.

This CDR3 contains 16 residues. Germline V CDR1 and CDR2: SGHRS, YFSETQ. The V gene end was trimmed by 1 base and the J gene end by 2 bases; junction bases not matched to a gene: 7. Sequenced material: blood. The TCR comes from a man older than 75 in good health. The rearrangement joins TRBV5-1 to TRBJ2-3, with 7 positions matching TRBD2. The CDR3 sequence is CASSLSSGETTDTQYF. The CDR3 DNA reads as TGCGCCAGCAGCTTGTCCAGCGGGGAGACCACAGATACGCAGTATTTT.